Below are 20 T cell receptor beta chains sequenced from a single sample in a study of blood T cells in healthy people across ages (dated by TCRdb to 2015 to 2017). The library was built by means of 5' RACE. This sample was sequenced with an Illumina HiSeq 2500. A second PCR of about 7 to 12 cycles was performed with a sample-barcoded 5' primer and a J-beta primer mix. TCRdb reanalyzed the raw reads on its own, using fastp at Q25 for trimming and MiXCR for clone calling, and kept in-frame beta chains. Entries are consolidated by CDR3 protein sequence, retaining the most common genes and DNA. The sample data list about 1.6 million distinct CDR3 sequences, and approximately 32% of these were observed just once. In total, the top ten clones hold about 11% of the sample. The sample comprised blood. Every receptor here comes from a woman younger than 45 in good health.

This clonotype was picked up many times. The chain recombines TRBV7-9 with TRBJ2-1, with 11 bases matching TRBD2. The CDR3 loop spans 18 amino acids. V was pared by 0 bases and J by 6 bases, with 10 bases of the junction left unmatched. From germline, CDR1 is SEHNR and CDR2 FQNEAQ (reference sequence). CDR3 sequence: CASSLARGTSGASNEQFF. The CDR3 DNA sequence: TGTGCCAGCAGCTTAGCGCGGGGGACTAGCGGAGCAAGCAATGAGCAGTTCTTC.

This rearrangement joins TRBV5-1 to TRBJ1-2; the match to TRBD1 covers 7 bases. The J segment lost 6 bases and the V segment lost 7 bases, leaving 15 bases of the junction unmatched. There are 15 residues in the CDR3. Germline V gene data show CDR1 as SGHRS and CDR2 as YFSETQ. The CDR3 nucleotides are TGCGCCAGCGGCCCGGGACAGATTAAAGCTAATGGCTACACCTTC. Its translation is CASGPGQIKANGYTF.

The chain recombines TRBV28 with TRBJ2-7, with 11 bases that match TRBD2. The CDR3 sequence is 20 residues long. Germline V lookup: CDR1 MDHEN, CDR2 SYDVKM. V shed 6 bases, J shed 1 base, and the junction held 20 bases outside the gene matches. For the CDR3, the DNA is TGTGCCAGCAGCTACCCAGCGGGGCTAGCGGGAGGTAAACGTTCCTACGAGCAGTACTTC. Protein product: CASSYPAGLAGGKRSYEQYF.

Details on this clonotype: At one end the junction does not follow the germline gene, possibly because of a read error. The rearrangement uses TRBV5-6 and TRBJ1-5; D not resolved. The CDR3 consists of 14 residues. Per the germline V gene, CDR1 is SGHDT and CDR2 is YYEEEE. DNA for the CDR3: TGTGCCAGCAGCTTTGGCGGTAGCGATCAGCCCCAGCATTTT. It is translated as CASSFGGSDQPQHF.

This clonotype has a handful of counts. The V and J genes are TRBV3-1 and TRBJ2-3; TRBD2 agrees at 11 bases. The CDR3 runs 16 residues. Germline V lookup: CDR1 LGHDT, CDR2 YNNKEL (reference sequence). Trimming cost V 1 base and J 5 bases; bases outside gene matches: 5. DNA for the CDR3: TGTGCCAGCAGCCAAGTCCTAGCGGGAGGTCGAGATACGCAGTATTTT. Translation gives CASSQVLAGGRDTQYF.

Remarks on this clonotype: This may stem from a read error, because a much larger clone lies one nucleotide away. No conserved phenylalanine or tryptophan is present at the end of the CDR3, so a read error is the likely explanation. This chain joins TRBV12-3 or TRBV12-4 and TRBJ2-5; D uncertain. The J call may be incorrect, as the DNA end agrees better with TRBJ2-7. The CDR3 runs to 12 residues. CDR3 in DNA: TGTGCCAGCAGTTTTATAGGTTACGAGCAGTACTCC. Its translation is CASSFIGYEQYS.

This clonotype was seen only a few times. The V and J genes are TRBV7-2 and TRBJ1-2, with TRBD1 identical over 9 bases. This CDR3 region has 14 residues. V trimming: 5 bases; J trimming: 8 bases; junction bases outside the gene matches: 9. Germline assignment: CDR1 SGHTA and CDR2 FQGNSA. The CDR3 reads CASSPRQGVGGYTF. For the CDR3, the DNA is TGTGCCAGCAGCCCTCGACAGGGGGTAGGGGGCTACACCTTC.

This clonotype was counted only a few times. The chain links TRBV10-3 to TRBJ2-3, with D perhaps TRBD2 (7 bases). Germline V gives CDR1 ENHRY, CDR2 SYGVKD. This CDR3 is 16 amino acids long. V was shortened by 0 bases and J by 3 bases, with 13 bases between the two germline ends. Here the CDR3 reads CAISESGGARTDTQYF. CDR3 DNA sequence: TGTGCCATCAGTGAGTCAGGGGGGGCGCGGACAGATACGCAGTATTTT.

In this sample, this clonotype turned up a few times. This may be a read error: a much more frequent sequence differs by one nucleotide. V is TRBV20-1 and J is TRBJ2-3; D unresolved. The germline V gene encodes CDR1 DFQATT and CDR2 SNEGSKA (reference sequence). CDR3 length: 11 amino acids. Trimming took 0 bases from V and 6 from J, leaving 4 bases between them. The CDR3 DNA follows: TGCAGTGCTAGAGATTGGGATACGCAGTATTTT. Protein product: CSARDWDTQYF.

A word on this clonotype: One junction end disagrees with the germline gene, perhaps due to a read error. J is TRBJ2-1 and V is TRBV7-9; perhaps TRBD2 as D (6 bases). The CDR3 is 15 amino acids. The germline V gene encodes CDR1 SEHNR and CDR2 FQNEAQ (reference sequence). The DNA for the CDR3 is TGTGCCAACAGCCCTGGCGGGACGCTCTACAATGAGCAGTTCTTC. This encodes CANSPGGTLYNEQFF.

The genes are TRBV10-3 and TRBJ2-1; possibly TRBD1 for D (6 bases). With 5 bases removed from V and 7 bases from J, the gap between germline ends came to 15 bases. The CDR3 runs 14 residues. Germline V gene data show CDR1 as ENHRY and CDR2 as SYGVKD. The CDR3 reads CAISLGGVDNEQFF. The CDR3 coding sequence is TGTGCCATCAGTTTAGGGGGTGTAGATAATGAGCAGTTCTTC.

In its sample, this clonotype was seen a few times. The V and J genes are TRBV7-9 and TRBJ1-2; D perhaps matches TRBD1 (5 bases). Germline V gives CDR1 SEHNR, CDR2 FQNEAQ (reference sequence). V lost 5 bases and J 8 bases, leaving 15 bases between the germline ends. CDR3 size: 13 residues. CDR3 loop: CASSPRDLGGYTF. The CDR3 DNA follows: TGTGCCAGCAGCCCCAGGGACCTGGGAGGCTACACCTTC.

Comments on this clonotype: This clone may be a read error of a much larger clone one base away. This chain joins TRBV10-3 and TRBJ1-2; D gene ambiguous. There are 15 residues in the CDR3. In germline, CDR1 is ENHRY, CDR2 SYGVKD. The CDR3 bases are TGTGCCATCAGTGAGTCCGGGCTACCTAACTATAGCTACACCTTC. This gives the protein CAISESGLPNYSYTF.

This clonotype was recorded at least ten times. The chain recombines TRBV20-1 with TRBJ2-5; 12 positions agree with TRBD2. Germline V CDR1 and CDR2: DFQATT, SNEGSKA (reference sequence). Losses at the gene ends were 3 bases for V and 0 bases for J; bases not matched to a gene: 8. This CDR3 contains 17 residues. The CDR3 protein is CSARGLAGGPHQETQYF. CDR3 coding DNA: TGCAGTGCTAGGGGGCTAGCGGGAGGGCCCCACCAAGAGACCCAGTACTTC.

This sequence joins TRBV29-1 and TRBJ2-5, with D unresolved. The V and J ends lost 1 base and 10 bases respectively, with 7 bases between them. This CDR3 has 10 residues. Germline assignment: CDR1 SQVTM and CDR2 ANQGSEA. DNA for the CDR3: TGCAGCGTTGAAGCGCCGGGCCAGTACTTC. It codes for CSVEAPGQYF.

The chain is built from TRBV7-6 and TRBJ2-5, with a tentative D call TRBD1 (6 bases). Trimming took 6 bases from V and 5 from J, leaving 16 bases between them. This CDR3 contains 14 residues. From germline, CDR1 is SGHVS and CDR2 FNYEAQ. CDR3 residues: CASRPGTGPETQYF. The CDR3 coding sequence is TGTGCCAGCAGACCCGGAACAGGGCCTGAGACCCAGTACTTC.

This clonotype was observed a handful of times. The chain recombines TRBV5-1 with TRBJ2-7, with TRBD1 identical over 7 bases. V gave up 4 bases and J gave up 1 base; unmatched junction bases: 11. The CDR3 spans 16 residues. Germline values: CDR1 SGHRS, CDR2 YFSETQ. Here the CDR3 reads CASSRLLPGQSYEQYF. In nucleotides, the CDR3 is TGCGCCAGCAGCCGCCTTTTACCGGGACAGTCCTACGAGCAGTACTTC.

The V call is TRBV9, the J call TRBJ1-2; tentative D call: TRBD1 (5 bases). Trimming shortened V by 0 bases and J by 6 bases, and 12 bases separated the two germline ends. The CDR3 runs to 14 residues. CDR1 SGDLS and CDR2 YYNGEE come from the germline V gene. CDR3 amino acids: CASSVDQTVHGYTF. As DNA, the CDR3 is TGTGCCAGCAGCGTAGATCAGACAGTCCATGGCTACACCTTC.

The rearrangement joins TRBV5-1 to TRBJ2-1, with D perhaps matching TRBD1 (6 bases). The V gene's germline CDR1 is SGHRS and CDR2 YFSETQ. This CDR3 is 14 amino acids long. Trimming took off 3 bases at V and 6 bases at J, with 13 bases between the two ends. CDR3 in DNA: TGCGCCAGCAGCTCTGCCAGACAGGTCAATGAGCAGTTCTTC. This codes for CASSSARQVNEQFF.

The chain couples TRBV12-3 or TRBV12-4 to TRBJ1-2, with D uncertain. V was shortened by 1 base and J by 8 bases, with 11 bases between the two germline ends. This CDR3 has 13 residues. The CDR3 DNA reads as TGTGCCAGCAGTTTAGTCTCCCCTAGGGGCTACACCTTC. Translating it yields CASSLVSPRGYTF.